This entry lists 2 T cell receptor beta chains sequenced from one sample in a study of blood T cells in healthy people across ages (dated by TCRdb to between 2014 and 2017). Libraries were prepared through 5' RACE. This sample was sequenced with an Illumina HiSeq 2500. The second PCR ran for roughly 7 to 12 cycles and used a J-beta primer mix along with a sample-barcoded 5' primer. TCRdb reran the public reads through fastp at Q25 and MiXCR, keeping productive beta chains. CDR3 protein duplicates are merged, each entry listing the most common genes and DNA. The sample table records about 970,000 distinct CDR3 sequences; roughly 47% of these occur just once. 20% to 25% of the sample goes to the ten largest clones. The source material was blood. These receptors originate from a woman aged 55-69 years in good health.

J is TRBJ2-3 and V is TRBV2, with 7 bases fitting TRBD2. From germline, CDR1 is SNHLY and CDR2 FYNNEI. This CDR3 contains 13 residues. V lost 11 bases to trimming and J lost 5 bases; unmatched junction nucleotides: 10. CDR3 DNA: TGTGCCTTTCGAAGCGGGGCCTTAGATACGCAGTATTTT. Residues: CAFRSGALDTQYF.

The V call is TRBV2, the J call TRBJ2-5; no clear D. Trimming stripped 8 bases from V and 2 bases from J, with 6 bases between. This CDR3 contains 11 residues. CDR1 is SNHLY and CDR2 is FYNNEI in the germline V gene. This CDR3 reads CASEFQETQYF. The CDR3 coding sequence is TGTGCCAGCGAGTTTCAAGAGACCCAGTACTTC.